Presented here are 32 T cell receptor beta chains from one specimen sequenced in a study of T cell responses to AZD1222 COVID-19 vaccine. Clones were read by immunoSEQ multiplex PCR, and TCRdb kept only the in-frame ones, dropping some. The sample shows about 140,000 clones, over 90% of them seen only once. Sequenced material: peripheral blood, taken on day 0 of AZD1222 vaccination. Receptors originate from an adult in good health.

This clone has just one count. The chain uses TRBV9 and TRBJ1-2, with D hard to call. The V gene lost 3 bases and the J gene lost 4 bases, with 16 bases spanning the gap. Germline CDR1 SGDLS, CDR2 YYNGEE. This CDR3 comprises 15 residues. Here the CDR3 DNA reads TGTGCCAGCAGCGCCAGGCTCGAGTTTGGCTATGGCTACACCTTC. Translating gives CASSARLEFGYGYTF.

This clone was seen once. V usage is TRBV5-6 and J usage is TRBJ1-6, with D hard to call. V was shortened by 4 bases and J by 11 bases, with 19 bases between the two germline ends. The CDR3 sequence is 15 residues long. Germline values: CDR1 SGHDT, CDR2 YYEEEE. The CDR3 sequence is CASSPGLELETPLHF. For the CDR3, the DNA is TGTGCCAGCAGCCCGGGGTTGGAACTGGAGACACCCCTCCACTTT.

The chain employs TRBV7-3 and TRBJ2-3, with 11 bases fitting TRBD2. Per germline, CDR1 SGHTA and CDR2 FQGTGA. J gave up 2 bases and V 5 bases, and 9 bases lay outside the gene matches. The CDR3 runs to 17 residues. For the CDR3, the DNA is TGTGCCAGCAGCAGTAGCGGGGGGGCTTTTTCCACAGATACGCAGTATTTT. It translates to CASSSSGGAFSTDTQYF.

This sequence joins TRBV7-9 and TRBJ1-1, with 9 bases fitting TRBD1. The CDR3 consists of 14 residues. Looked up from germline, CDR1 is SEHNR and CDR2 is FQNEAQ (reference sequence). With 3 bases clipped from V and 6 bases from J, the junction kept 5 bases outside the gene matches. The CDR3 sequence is CASSFRQGVAEAFF. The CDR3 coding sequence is TGTGCCAGCAGCTTTAGACAGGGGGTGGCTGAAGCTTTCTTT.

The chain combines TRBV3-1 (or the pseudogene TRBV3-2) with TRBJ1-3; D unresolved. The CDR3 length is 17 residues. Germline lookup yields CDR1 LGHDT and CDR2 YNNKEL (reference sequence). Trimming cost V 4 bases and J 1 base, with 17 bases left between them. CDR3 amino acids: CASSPAPSKVSGNTIYF. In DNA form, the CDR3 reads TGTGCCAGCAGCCCCGCGCCAAGTAAGGTTTCTGGAAACACCATATATTTT.

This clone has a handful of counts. The CDR3 loop is CASSYAGTGTEAFF. In nucleotides, the CDR3 is TGTGCCAGCAGCTACGCCGGGACAGGGACTGAAGCTTTCTTT. The genes are TRBV7-9 and TRBJ1-1, with TRBD1 matching over 9 bases. The germline gives CDR1 SEHNR, CDR2 FQNEAQ (reference sequence). The CDR3 extends over 14 amino acids. Trimming removed 4 bases from V and 5 bases from J; junction bases left unmatched: 5.

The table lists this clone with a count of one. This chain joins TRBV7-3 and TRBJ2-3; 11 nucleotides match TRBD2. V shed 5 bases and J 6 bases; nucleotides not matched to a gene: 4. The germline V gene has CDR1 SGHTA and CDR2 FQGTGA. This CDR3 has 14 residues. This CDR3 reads CASSAGTSGDTQYF. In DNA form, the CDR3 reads TGTGCCAGCAGCGCTGGGACTAGCGGCGATACGCAGTATTTT.

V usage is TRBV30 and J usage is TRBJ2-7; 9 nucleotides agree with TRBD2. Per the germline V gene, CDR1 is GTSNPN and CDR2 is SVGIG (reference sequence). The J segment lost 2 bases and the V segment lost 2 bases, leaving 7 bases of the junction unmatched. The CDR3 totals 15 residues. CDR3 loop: CAWSFRAGGTYEQYF. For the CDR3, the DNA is TGTGCCTGGAGTTTTCGCGCGGGGGGGACCTACGAGCAGTACTTC.

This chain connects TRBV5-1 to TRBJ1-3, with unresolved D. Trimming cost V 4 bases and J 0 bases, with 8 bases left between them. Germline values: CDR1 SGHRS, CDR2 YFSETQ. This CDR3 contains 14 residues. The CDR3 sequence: CASSRGDSGNTIYF. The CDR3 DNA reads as TGCGCCAGCAGCCGAGGAGACTCTGGAAACACCATATATTTT.

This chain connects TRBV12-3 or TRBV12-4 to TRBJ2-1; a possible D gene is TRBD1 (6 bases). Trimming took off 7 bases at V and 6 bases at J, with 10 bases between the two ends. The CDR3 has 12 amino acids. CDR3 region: CASNRVSNEQFF. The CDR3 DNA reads TGTGCCAGCAACAGGGTGAGCAATGAGCAGTTCTTC.

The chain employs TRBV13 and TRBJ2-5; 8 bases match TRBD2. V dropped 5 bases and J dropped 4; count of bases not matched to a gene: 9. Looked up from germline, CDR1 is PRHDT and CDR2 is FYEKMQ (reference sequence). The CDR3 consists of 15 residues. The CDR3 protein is CASSTGGGGGETQYF. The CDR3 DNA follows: TGTGCCAGCAGCACGGGGGGGGGCGGTGGAGAGACCCAGTACTTC.

Here the CDR3 DNA reads TGTGCCAGCAGCTTTTGGGGTCGGGAGACCCAGTACTTC. Its protein is CASSFWGRETQYF. The chain recombines TRBV7-9 with TRBJ2-5; D gene uncertain. Per the germline V gene, CDR1 is SEHNR and CDR2 is FQNEAQ (reference sequence). CDR3 size: 13 residues. Trimming stripped 3 bases from V and 5 bases from J, with 10 bases between.

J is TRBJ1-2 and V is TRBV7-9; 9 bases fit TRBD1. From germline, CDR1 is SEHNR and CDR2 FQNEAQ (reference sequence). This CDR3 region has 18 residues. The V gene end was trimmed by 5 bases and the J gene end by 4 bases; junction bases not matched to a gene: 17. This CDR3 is CASSGTGTGTGVTYGYTF. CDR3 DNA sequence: TGTGCCAGCAGCGGAACGGGGACAGGGACTGGGGTTACCTATGGCTACACCTTC. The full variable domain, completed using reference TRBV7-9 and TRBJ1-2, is DTGVSQNPRHKITKRGQNVTFRCDPISEHNRLYWYRQTLGQGPEFLTYFQNEAQLEKSRLLSDRFSAERPKGSFSTLEIQRTEQGDSAMYLCASSGTGTGTGVTYGYTFGSGTRLTVV.

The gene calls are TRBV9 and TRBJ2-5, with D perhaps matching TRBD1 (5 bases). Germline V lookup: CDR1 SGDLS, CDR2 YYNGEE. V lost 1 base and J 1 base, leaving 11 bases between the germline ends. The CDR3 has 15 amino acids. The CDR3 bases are TGTGCCAGCAGCGTAAGTCCAGGGCTCCAAGAGACCCAGTACTTC. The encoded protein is CASSVSPGLQETQYF.

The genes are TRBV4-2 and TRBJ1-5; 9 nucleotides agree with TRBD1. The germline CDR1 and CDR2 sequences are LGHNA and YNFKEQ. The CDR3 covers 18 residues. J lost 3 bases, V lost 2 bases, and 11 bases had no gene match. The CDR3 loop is CASSQRPTGTGPNQPQHF. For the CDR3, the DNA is TGTGCCAGCAGCCAACGACCTACCGGGACAGGGCCCAATCAGCCCCAGCATTTT.

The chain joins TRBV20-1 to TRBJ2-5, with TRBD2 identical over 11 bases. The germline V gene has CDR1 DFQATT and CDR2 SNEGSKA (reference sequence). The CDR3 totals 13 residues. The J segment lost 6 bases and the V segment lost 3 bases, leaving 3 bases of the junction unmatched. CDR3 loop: CSASSGGAKTQYF. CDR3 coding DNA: TGCAGTGCTAGTAGCGGGGGGGCGAAGACCCAGTACTTC.

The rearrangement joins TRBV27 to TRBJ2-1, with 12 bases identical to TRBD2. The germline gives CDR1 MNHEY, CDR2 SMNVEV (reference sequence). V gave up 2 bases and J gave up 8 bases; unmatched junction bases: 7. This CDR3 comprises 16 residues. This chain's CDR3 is CASSLRTGLAGHEQFF. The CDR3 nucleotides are TGTGCCAGCAGTTTAAGAACGGGACTAGCGGGTCATGAGCAGTTCTTC.

In nucleotides, the CDR3 is TGTGCCAGCAGTTCTCAGGGAGCCTATGGCTACACCTTC. It specifies CASSSQGAYGYTF. This sequence joins TRBV28 and TRBJ1-2; TRBD1 is a possible D gene (5 bases). Trimming removed 4 bases from V and 4 bases from J, with 10 bases in between. The length of the CDR3 is 13 residues. Germline-derived CDR1 and CDR2 are MDHEN and SYDVKM.

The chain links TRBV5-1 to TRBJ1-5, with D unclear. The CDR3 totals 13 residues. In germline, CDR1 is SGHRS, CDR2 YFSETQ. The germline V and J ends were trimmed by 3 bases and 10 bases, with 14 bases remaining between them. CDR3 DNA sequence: TGCGCCAGCAGCTCTTCGTCCTCCGGCCCCCAGCATTTT. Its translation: CASSSSSSGPQHF.

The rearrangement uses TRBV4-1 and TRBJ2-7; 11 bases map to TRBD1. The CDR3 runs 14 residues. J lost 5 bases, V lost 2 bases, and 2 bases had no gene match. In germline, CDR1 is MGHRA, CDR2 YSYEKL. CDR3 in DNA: TGCGCCAGCAGCCAACGGACAGGGGGCAACGAGCAGTACTTC. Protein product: CASSQRTGGNEQYF.

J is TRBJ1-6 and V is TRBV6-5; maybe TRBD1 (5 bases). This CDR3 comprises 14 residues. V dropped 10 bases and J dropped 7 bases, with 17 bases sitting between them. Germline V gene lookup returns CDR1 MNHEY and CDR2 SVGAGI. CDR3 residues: CATLSGTSNSPLHF. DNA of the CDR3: TGTGCCACACTTTCGGGGACGTCGAATTCACCCCTCCACTTT.

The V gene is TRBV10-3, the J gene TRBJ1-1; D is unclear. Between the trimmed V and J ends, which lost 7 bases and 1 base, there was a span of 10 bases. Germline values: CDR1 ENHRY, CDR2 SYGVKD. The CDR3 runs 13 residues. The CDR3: CAITGQANTEAFF. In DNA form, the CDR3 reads TGTGCCATCACCGGCCAAGCGAACACTGAAGCTTTCTTT.

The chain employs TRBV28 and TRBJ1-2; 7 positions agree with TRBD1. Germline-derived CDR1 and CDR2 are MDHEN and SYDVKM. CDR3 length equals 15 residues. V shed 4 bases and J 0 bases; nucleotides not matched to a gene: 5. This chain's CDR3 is CASSSQGTANYGYTF. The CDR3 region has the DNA TGTGCCAGCAGTTCACAGGGGACTGCTAACTATGGCTACACCTTC.

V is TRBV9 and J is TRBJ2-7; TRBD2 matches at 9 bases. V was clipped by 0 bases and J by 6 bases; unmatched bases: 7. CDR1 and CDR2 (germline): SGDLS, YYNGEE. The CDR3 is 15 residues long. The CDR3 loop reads CASSVGPGLAGEQYF. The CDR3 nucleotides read TGTGCCAGCAGCGTAGGGCCGGGACTAGCAGGCGAGCAGTACTTC.

CDR3 amino acids: CAWSPGGSLYEQYF. The CDR3 DNA is TGTGCCTGGAGCCCAGGGGGGTCCCTCTACGAGCAGTACTTC. The rearrangement links TRBV30 to TRBJ2-7; perhaps TRBD1 as D (7 bases). The germline V gene encodes CDR1 GTSNPN and CDR2 SVGIG (reference sequence). This CDR3 comprises 14 residues. Trimming removed 3 bases from V and 3 bases from J, with 15 bases in between.

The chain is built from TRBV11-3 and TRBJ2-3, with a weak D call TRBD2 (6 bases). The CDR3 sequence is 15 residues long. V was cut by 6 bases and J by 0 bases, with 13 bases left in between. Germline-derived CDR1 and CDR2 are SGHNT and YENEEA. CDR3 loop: CASSPGTPSTDTQYF. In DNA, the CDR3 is TGTGCCAGCAGTCCCGGGACTCCAAGCACAGATACGCAGTATTTT.

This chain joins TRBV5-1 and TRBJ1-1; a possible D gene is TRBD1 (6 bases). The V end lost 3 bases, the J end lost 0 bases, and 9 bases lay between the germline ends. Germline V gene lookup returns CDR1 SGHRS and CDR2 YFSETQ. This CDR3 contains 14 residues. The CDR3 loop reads CASSSGTMNTEAFF. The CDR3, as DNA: TGCGCCAGCAGCTCCGGGACAATGAACACTGAAGCTTTCTTT.

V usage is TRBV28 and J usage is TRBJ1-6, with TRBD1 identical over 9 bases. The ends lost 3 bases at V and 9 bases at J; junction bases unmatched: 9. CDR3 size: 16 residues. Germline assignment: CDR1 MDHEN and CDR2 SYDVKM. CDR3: CASSLAQGQGFSPLHF. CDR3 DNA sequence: TGTGCCAGCAGTTTGGCTCAGGGACAGGGATTTTCACCCCTCCACTTT.

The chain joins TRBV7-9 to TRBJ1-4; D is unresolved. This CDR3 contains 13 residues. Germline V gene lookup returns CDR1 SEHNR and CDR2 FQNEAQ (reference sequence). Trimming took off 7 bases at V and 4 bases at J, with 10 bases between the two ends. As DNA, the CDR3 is TGTGCCAGCACCGCCGGATTTAATGAAAAACTGTTTTTT. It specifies CASTAGFNEKLFF.

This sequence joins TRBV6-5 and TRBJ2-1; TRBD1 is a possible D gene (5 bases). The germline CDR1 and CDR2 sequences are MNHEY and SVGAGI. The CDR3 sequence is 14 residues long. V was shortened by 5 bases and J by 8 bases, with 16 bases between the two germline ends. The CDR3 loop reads CASSNRPHRDEQFF. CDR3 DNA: TGTGCCAGCAGTAACAGGCCCCATAGGGATGAGCAGTTCTTC.

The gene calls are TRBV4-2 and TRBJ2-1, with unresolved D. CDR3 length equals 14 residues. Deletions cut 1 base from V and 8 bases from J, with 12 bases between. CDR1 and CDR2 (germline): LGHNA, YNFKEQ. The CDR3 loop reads CASSQVKGWDEQFF. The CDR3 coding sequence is TGTGCCAGCAGCCAAGTAAAGGGATGGGATGAGCAGTTCTTC.

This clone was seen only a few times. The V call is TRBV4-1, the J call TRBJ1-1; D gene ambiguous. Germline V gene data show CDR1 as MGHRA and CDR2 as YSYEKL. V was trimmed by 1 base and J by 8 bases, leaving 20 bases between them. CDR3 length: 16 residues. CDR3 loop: CASSQVGRTKTPEAFF. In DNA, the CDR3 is TGCGCCAGCAGCCAAGTCGGTCGAACTAAGACCCCCGAAGCTTTCTTT.